The clone carrying this T cell receptor beta chain was seen a few times. Its antigen remains unknown. Sequenced material consisted of expressed TCRB transcripts (all of the isolated RNA was reverse transcribed). The average read count of naive, central memory and regulatory T cell samples was about 3.57 million. The assay was immunoSEQ multiplex PCR, and TCRdb's table has in-frame clones only and misses some. The table shows about 360,000 clones, with roughly 12% occurring only once. This sample stems from a study of beta chain features in type 1 diabetes. The wider study: Patients looked much like healthy donors when it came to age, gender and cell yields. Overall study results and limits: Researchers reported that naive, central memory and Treg TCRB repertoires appeared more similar in patients than in healthy donors.

From germline, CDR1 is SEHNR and CDR2 FQNEAQ (reference sequence). V gave up 5 bases and J gave up 0 bases, with 7 bases separating them. The CDR3 sequence is 13 residues long. The receptor comes from a man aged 18 to 29 in good health. Sequencing used naive CD4+ T cells from blood. The rearrangement joins TRBV7-9 to TRBJ1-2; D ambiguous. CDR3 bases: TGTGCCAGCAGCGAGGGAACTAACTATGGCTACACCTTC. Translation gives CASSEGTNYGYTF.